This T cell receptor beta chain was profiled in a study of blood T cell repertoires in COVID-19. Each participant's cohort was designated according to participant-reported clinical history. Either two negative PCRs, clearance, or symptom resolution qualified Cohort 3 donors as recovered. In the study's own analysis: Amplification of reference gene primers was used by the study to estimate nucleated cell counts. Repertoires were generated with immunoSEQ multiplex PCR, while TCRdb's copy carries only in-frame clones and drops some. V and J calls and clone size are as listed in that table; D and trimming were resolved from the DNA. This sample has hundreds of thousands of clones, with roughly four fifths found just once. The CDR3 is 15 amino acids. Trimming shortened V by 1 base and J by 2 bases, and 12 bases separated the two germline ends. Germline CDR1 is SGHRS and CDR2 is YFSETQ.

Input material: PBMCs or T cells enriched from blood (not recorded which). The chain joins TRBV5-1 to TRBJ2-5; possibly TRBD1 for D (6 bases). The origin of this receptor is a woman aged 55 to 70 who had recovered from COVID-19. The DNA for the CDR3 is TGCGCCAGCAGCTTGATGGGACAAACTCAAGAGACCCAGTACTTC. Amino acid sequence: CASSLMGQTQETQYF. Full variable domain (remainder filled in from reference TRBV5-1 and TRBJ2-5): KAGVTQTPRYLIKTRGQQVTLSCSPISGHRSVSWYQQTPGQGLQFLFEYFSETQRNKGNFPGRFSGRQFSNSRSEMNVSTLELGDSALYLCASSLMGQTQETQYFGPGTRLLVL.